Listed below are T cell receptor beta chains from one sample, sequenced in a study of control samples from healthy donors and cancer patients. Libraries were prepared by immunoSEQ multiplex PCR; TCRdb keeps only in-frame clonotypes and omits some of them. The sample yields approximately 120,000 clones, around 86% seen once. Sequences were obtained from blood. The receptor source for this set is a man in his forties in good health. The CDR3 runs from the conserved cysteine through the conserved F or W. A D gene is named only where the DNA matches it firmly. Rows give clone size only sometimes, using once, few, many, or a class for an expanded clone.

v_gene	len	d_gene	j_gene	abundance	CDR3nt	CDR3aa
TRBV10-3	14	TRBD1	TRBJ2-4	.	TGTGCCATCAGTGAGTCGACAGGGCCAAACATTCAGTACTTC	CAISESTGPNIQYF
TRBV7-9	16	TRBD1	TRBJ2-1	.	TGTGCCAGCAGCGGAAAAGGGGGCCCCTCCTACAATGAGCAGTTCTTC	CASSGKGGPSYNEQFF
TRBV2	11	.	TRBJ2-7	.	TGTGCCAGCGAGGGCGGGTACGAGCAGTACTTC	CASEGGYEQYF
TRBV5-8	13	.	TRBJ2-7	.	TGTGCCAGCCGTTCAGGGGGGAGATACGAGCAGTACTTC	CASRSGGRYEQYF
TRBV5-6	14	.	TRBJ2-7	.	TGTGCCAGCATCCCGGGACACCACGAGGGCGAGCAGTACTTC	CASIPGHHEGEQYF
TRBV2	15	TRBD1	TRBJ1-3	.	TGTGCCAGCAGCCGTGGGACAGTCTCTGGAAACACCATATATTTT	CASSRGTVSGNTIYF
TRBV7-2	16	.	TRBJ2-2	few	TGTGCCAGCAGCTTAGAGGCAGGCCCGAACACCGGGGAGCTGTTTTTT	CASSLEAGPNTGELFF
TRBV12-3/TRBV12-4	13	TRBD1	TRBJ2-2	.	TGTGCCAGCAGACCACAGGGGACCGGGGAGCTGTTTTTT	CASRPQGTGELFF
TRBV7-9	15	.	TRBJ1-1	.	TGTGCCAGCAGCCCCCATCAGACAGTGAACACTGAAGCTTTCTTT	CASSPHQTVNTEAFF
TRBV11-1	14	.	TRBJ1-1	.	TGTGCCAGCAGCTTAAGCGTCGGGGGCGCGGGAGCTTTCTTT	CASSLSVGGAGAFF
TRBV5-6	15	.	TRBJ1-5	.	TGTGCCAGCAGCTACTTGCAACAGGCAGGGCAGCCCCAGCATTTT	CASSYLQQAGQPQHF
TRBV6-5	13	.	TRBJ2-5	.	TGTGCCAGCAGGTCGGGGGCAGCAGAGACCCAGTACTTC	CASRSGAAETQYF
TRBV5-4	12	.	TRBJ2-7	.	TGTGCCAGCAGCTCAGGCCCCTACGAGCAGTACTTC	CASSSGPYEQYF
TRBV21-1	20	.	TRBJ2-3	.	TGTGCCAGCAGCAAAAAACCCCCCTCCGCCCGGGACAGGTCTACAGATACGCAGTATTTT	CASSKKPPSARDRSTDTQYF
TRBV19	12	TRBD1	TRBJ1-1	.	TGTGCCTCCAACAGGGGGTCCACTGAAGCTTTCTTT	CASNRGSTEAFF
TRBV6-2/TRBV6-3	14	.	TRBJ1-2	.	TGTGCCAGCAGTTACGGAGGGTTTTCCGATGGCTACACCTTC	CASSYGGFSDGYTF
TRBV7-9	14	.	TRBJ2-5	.	TGTGCCAGCAGCTTCGGGGGAAACCAAGAGACCCAGTACTTC	CASSFGGNQETQYF
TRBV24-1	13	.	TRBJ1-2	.	TGTGCCACCAGTGATTCAGACATTTATGGCTACACCTTC	CATSDSDIYGYTF
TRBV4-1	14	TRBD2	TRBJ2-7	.	TGCGCCAGCAGTTCTAGCGGGGCTACCTACGAGCAGTACTTC	CASSSSGATYEQYF
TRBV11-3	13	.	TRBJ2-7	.	TGTGCCAGCAGCTTATCCCACCGCTACGAGCAGTACTTC	CASSLSHRYEQYF
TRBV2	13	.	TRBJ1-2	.	TGTGCCAGCAGTGAAACAATCTACTATGGCTACACCTTC	CASSETIYYGYTF
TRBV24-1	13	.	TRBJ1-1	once	TGTGCCACCAGTGGGCACGCGAACACTGAAGCTTTCTTT	CATSGHANTEAFF
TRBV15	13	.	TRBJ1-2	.	TGTGCCACCAGCAGAGATCCGGGCAGAGGCTACACCTTC	CATSRDPGRGYTF
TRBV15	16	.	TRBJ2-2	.	TGTGCCACCAGCAGAGGAGACAGGTTATTTGCCGGGGAGCTGTTTTTT	CATSRGDRLFAGELFF
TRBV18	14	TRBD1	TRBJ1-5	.	TGTGCCAGCTCCCAGGACAGGGCAAATCAGCCCCAGCATTTT	CASSQDRANQPQHF
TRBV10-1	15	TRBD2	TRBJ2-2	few	TGCGCCAGCCAAGCGGGGGGTTTGAACACCGGGGAGCTGTTTTTT	CASQAGGLNTGELFF
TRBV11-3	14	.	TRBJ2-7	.	TGTGCCAGCAGCCGGGGACGAAGCTCCTACGAGCAGTACTTC	CASSRGRSSYEQYF
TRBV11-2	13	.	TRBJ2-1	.	TGTGCCAGCAGTACGGGCTCCTACAATGAGCAGTTCTTC	CASSTGSYNEQFF
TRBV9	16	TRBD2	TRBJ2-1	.	TGTGCCAGCAGCGTAGCAGCTAGCGGCCAGTACAATGAGCAGTTCTTC	CASSVAASGQYNEQFF
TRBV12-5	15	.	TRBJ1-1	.	TGTGCTAGTGGTTTGGTACTCGGGGGAAACACTGAAGCTTTCTTT	CASGLVLGGNTEAFF
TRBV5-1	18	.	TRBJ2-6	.	TGCGCCAGCAGCCCCGGTTCGGGGGGCTTTAAAGGGGCCAACGTCCTGACTTTC	CASSPGSGGFKGANVLTF
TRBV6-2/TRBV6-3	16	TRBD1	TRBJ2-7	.	TGTGCCAGCAGTGGACAAAAAAGACAGGGGCTCTACGAGCAGTACTTC	CASSGQKRQGLYEQYF
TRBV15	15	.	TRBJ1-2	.	TGTGCCACCAGCAGAGACCGGGACATATTCTATGGCTACACCTTC	CATSRDRDIFYGYTF
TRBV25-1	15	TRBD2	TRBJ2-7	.	TGTGCCAGCAGTGAAGCGCGGGGGGTCTCCTACGAGCAGTACTTC	CASSEARGVSYEQYF
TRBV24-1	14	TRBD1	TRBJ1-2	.	TGTGCCACCAGCCCGACAGGGGGTCGGTATGGCTACACCTTC	CATSPTGGRYGYTF
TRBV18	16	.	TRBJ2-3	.	TGTGCCAGCTCACCTCCTACCCGGCTTGGGACAGATACGCAGTATTTT	CASSPPTRLGTDTQYF
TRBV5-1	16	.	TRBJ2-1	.	TGCGCCAGCAGCTTGGGCGGGACAGCAACCTACAATGAGCAGTTCTTC	CASSLGGTATYNEQFF
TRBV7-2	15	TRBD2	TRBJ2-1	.	TGTGCCAGCAGCTCCGTGGGACTACCCACCAATGAGCAGTTCTTC	CASSSVGLPTNEQFF
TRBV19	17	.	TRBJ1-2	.	TGTGCCAGTAGTAGTGACGGGGCACGCCGCGAGATCTATGGCTACACCTTC	CASSSDGARREIYGYTF
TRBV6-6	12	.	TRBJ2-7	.	TGTGCCAGCAACGCCGGGGTAGGGGAGCAGTACTTC	CASNAGVGEQYF
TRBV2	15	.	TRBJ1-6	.	TGTGCCAGCAGTGAGGGTAGCACCTATAATTCACCCCTCCACTTT	CASSEGSTYNSPLHF
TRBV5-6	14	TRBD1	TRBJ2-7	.	TGTGCCAGCAGGTATGGGACAGGGTCTTACGAGCAGTACTTC	CASRYGTGSYEQYF
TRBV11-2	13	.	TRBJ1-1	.	TGTGCCAGCAGTAGGGGTTCTGCTCGCCTAGCTTTCTTT	CASSRGSARLAFF
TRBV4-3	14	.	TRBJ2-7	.	TGCGCCAGCAGCCAAGATAGCACTGCCTACGAGCAGTACTTC	CASSQDSTAYEQYF
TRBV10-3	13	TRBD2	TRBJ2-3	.	TGTGCCATCGGGACTATTAGCACAGATACGCAGTATTTT	CAIGTISTDTQYF
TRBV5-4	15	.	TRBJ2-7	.	TGTGCCAGCAGCTTTGGGCAGGGTGGGGGTCTAGAGCAGTACTTC	CASSFGQGGGLEQYF
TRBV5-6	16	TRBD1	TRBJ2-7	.	TGTGCCAGCAGCCACCTCCGACAGGGGAAAGGGTACGAGCAGTACTTC	CASSHLRQGKGYEQYF
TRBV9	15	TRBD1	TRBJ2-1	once	TGTGCCAGCAGCATTACAGGGGCCTCCTACAATGAGCAGTTCTTC	CASSITGASYNEQFF
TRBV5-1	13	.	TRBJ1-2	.	TGCGCCAGCAGCCAACAGCAACACTATGGCTACACCTTC	CASSQQQHYGYTF
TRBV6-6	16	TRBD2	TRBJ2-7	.	TGTGCCAGCAGGGACCGTAGCGGGGGTCCATCCTACGAGCAGTACTTC	CASRDRSGGPSYEQYF
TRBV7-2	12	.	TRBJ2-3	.	TGTGCCAGCAGCGTTTTCACAGATACGCAGTATTTT	CASSVFTDTQYF
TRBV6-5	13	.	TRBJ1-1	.	TGTGCCAGCAGTTACTGGGGGAACACTGAAGCTTTCTTT	CASSYWGNTEAFF
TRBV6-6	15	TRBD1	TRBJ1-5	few	TGTGCCAGCAGTTATCAGGGGGCCGGCAATCAGCCCCAGCATTTT	CASSYQGAGNQPQHF
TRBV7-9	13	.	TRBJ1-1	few	TGTGCCAGCAGCGTTAGCGGAGCGACTGAAGCTTTCTTT	CASSVSGATEAFF
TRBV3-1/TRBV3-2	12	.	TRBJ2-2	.	TGTGCCAGCAGCCTCCAGACCGGGGAGCTGTTTTTT	CASSLQTGELFF